The clone carrying this TCR beta chain was detected only a few times. The antigen is undetermined. TCRdb passed the 5' RACE reads through MiXCR, listing each CDR3 protein once. The table records 450,000 to 600,000 distinct CDR3 sequences, roughly 13% of them present only once. This specimen belongs to a study of T cells after yellow fever vaccination. Regarding the study as a whole: Of the clonotypes, a small share occurred in both CD4 and CD8 compartments.

This receptor was identified in a man aged 25 to 40 who received the YFV17D yellow fever vaccine. This sample comprised PBMCs, obtained on the day of the yellow fever booster vaccination.

The CDR3, as DNA: TGTGCCAGCAGCTTTACGAACTATGAGCAGTTCTTC. It codes for CASSFTNYEQFF. The chain carries TRBV7-2 and TRBJ2-1, with D unresolved. Germline V gene data show CDR1 as SGHTA and CDR2 as FQGNSA. V dropped 3 bases and J dropped 8 bases, with 8 bases sitting between them. The CDR3 length is 12 residues.